The entry that follows covers one T cell receptor beta chain sequence. TCRdb's copy holds only in-frame clones and misses some; the assay was immunoSEQ multiplex PCR. The profile covers a few hundred thousand clones, with almost 90% appearing a single time and roughly 2% taken by the ten largest. These data originate in a study of blood T cell repertoires in COVID-19. Seattle's enrolled individuals joined amid active infection and were then monitored longitudinally. The sequence was collected from an older woman with COVID-19, enrolled during active disease. Material for sequencing was peripheral blood.

This chain's CDR3 is CASSPRQGNSNQPQHF. The CDR3 bases are TGCGCCAGCAGCCCTCGACAGGGAAATAGCAATCAGCCCCAGCATTTT. The chain couples TRBV4-1 to TRBJ1-5, with 7 bases matching TRBD1. With 4 bases clipped from V and 0 bases from J, the junction kept 6 bases outside the gene matches. Germline CDR1 is MGHRA and CDR2 is YSYEKL. CDR3 length: 16 amino acids.